This entry lists 24 T cell receptor beta chains sequenced from one sample in a study of T cell responses to AZD1222 COVID-19 vaccine. Clones were read by immunoSEQ multiplex PCR, and TCRdb kept only the in-frame ones, dropping some. The table shows 250,000 or so clones, with 90% to 95% occurring only once. The input for sequencing was peripheral blood, taken on day 0 of AZD1222 vaccination. Receptor source: an adult in good health.

This clone was seen just once. Within the sample, other DNA sequences also encode this same CDR3. The V and J genes are TRBV5-1 and TRBJ2-1; the D gene is possibly TRBD2 (6 bases). CDR1 SGHRS and CDR2 YFSETQ come from the germline V gene. The CDR3 extends over 15 amino acids. The V gene lost 0 bases and the J gene lost 3 bases, with 10 bases spanning the gap. Written as DNA, the CDR3 is TGCGCCAGCAGCTTGGATGGGGGGAGCTACAATGAGCAGTTCTTC. Its protein is CASSLDGGSYNEQFF.

The chain recombines TRBV5-1 with TRBJ2-3; D is possibly TRBD1 or TRBD2 (5 bases each). Germline CDR1 reads SGHRS; CDR2 reads YFSETQ. Trimming took off 7 bases at V and 5 bases at J, with 17 bases between the two ends. The CDR3 is 14 residues long. The chain's CDR3 is CASFLGRDGDTQYF. In nucleotides, the CDR3 is TGCGCCAGCTTCTTGGGACGGGACGGAGATACGCAGTATTTT.

This chain joins TRBV9 and TRBJ2-7; D gene uncertain. Germline V gene data show CDR1 as SGDLS and CDR2 as YYNGEE. The germline V and J ends were trimmed by 3 bases and 3 bases, with 7 bases remaining between them. The CDR3 totals 12 residues. CDR3 loop: CASSAHLYEQYF. The CDR3 region has the DNA TGTGCCAGCAGCGCCCACCTCTACGAGCAGTACTTC.

The chain uses TRBV3-1 (or the pseudogene TRBV3-2) and TRBJ1-4; no clear D. Between the trimmed V and J ends, which lost 1 base and 0 bases, there was a span of 12 bases. This CDR3 is built from 17 residues. The germline V gene encodes CDR1 LGHDT and CDR2 YNNKEL (reference sequence). The CDR3 loop reads CASSQVRSLATNEKLFF. Written as DNA, the CDR3 is TGTGCCAGCAGCCAAGTTCGCAGCCTTGCAACTAATGAAAAACTGTTTTTT.

V gene TRBV28 combines with J gene TRBJ1-5; D perhaps matches TRBD1 (6 bases). V lost 7 bases and J 1 base, leaving 14 bases between the germline ends. CDR1 MDHEN and CDR2 SYDVKM come from the germline V gene. There are 15 residues in the CDR3. The CDR3: CASTLGGVSNQPQHF. The CDR3 DNA reads TGTGCCAGCACCTTAGGGGGGGTCAGCAATCAGCCCCAGCATTTT.

CDR3 residues: CASSFDGNQPQHF. The DNA of the CDR3 is TGCGCCAGCAGTTTTGACGGGAATCAGCCCCAGCATTTT. The V gene is TRBV5-1, the J gene TRBJ1-5, with D unclear. The CDR3 totals 13 residues. The germline V gene encodes CDR1 SGHRS and CDR2 YFSETQ. V was clipped by 5 bases and J by 4 bases, with 10 bases between them.

The V call is TRBV29-1, the J call TRBJ2-7; 10 nucleotides match TRBD2. This CDR3 contains 16 residues. Trimming removed 0 bases from V and 2 bases from J; junction bases left unmatched: 7. Germline CDR1 SQVTM, CDR2 ANQGSEA. The chain's CDR3 is CSVEEMTSGPTYEQYF. The CDR3 DNA is TGCAGCGTTGAAGAGATGACTAGCGGGCCGACCTACGAGCAGTACTTC.

A single count supports this clone. V and J are TRBV5-1 and TRBJ1-2, with 7 positions matching TRBD1. This CDR3 has 15 amino acids. Per the germline V gene, CDR1 is SGHRS and CDR2 is YFSETQ. Trimming cost V 0 bases and J 3 bases; bases outside gene matches: 5. CDR3 DNA sequence: TGCGCCAGCAGCTTGGAGGCAGGGGGGGACTATGGCTACACCTTC. Protein product: CASSLEAGGDYGYTF. The full variable domain, in which reference TRBV5-1 and TRBJ1-2 provide the parts outside the CDR3, is KAGVTQTPRYLIKTRGQQVTLSCSPISGHRSVSWYQQTPGQGLQFLFEYFSETQRNKGNFPGRFSGRQFSNSRSEMNVSTLELGDSALYLCASSLEAGGDYGYTFGSGTRLTVV.

This clone came up once. This chain joins TRBV6-7 and TRBJ1-6; TRBD1 aligns across 7 bases. TRBV6-7 is reported as an ORF; its role is uncertain. V shed 6 bases and J 9 bases; nucleotides not matched to a gene: 5. The CDR3 is 13 residues long. CDR3 bases: TGTGCCAGCAGGGACAGGTTAATTTCACCCCTCCACTTT. The encoded protein is CASRDRLISPLHF.

The count of this clone is one. The chain joins TRBV10-3 to TRBJ1-1, with D uncertain. V was shortened by 0 bases and J by 3 bases, with 14 bases between the two germline ends. Germline V gene lookup returns CDR1 ENHRY and CDR2 SYGVKD. The CDR3 totals 16 residues. As DNA, the CDR3 is TGTGCCATCAGTGAGTCGAGCATGTCATGGGACACTGAAGCTTTCTTT. It specifies CAISESSMSWDTEAFF.

This chain uses TRBV7-9 with TRBJ1-1; D is unresolved. The germline V gene encodes CDR1 SEHNR and CDR2 FQNEAQ (reference sequence). V was shortened by 2 bases and J by 4 bases, with 8 bases between the two germline ends. This CDR3 contains 13 residues. This chain's CDR3 is CASSLWASTEAFF. The CDR3, as DNA: TGTGCCAGCAGCTTATGGGCGAGCACTGAAGCTTTCTTT.

This sequence joins TRBV28 and TRBJ1-1; the D is unclear. V gave up 7 bases and J gave up 1 base, with 10 bases separating them. The length of the CDR3 is 13 residues. Germline CDR1 reads MDHEN; CDR2 reads SYDVKM. CDR3 residues: CASKRDSNTEAFF. In DNA, the CDR3 is TGTGCCAGCAAAAGAGATTCGAACACTGAAGCTTTCTTT.

V is TRBV6-5 and J is TRBJ2-7, with TRBD2 matching over 9 bases. Trimming at V came to 0 bases and at J to 7 bases, leaving 7 bases not matched to a gene. CDR1 and CDR2 from the germline V gene are MNHEY and SVGAGI. The CDR3 consists of 15 residues. In nucleotides, the CDR3 is TGTGCCAGCAGTTACTCGGCAGCGGGAGGTGGGGAGCAGTACTTC. Translated, it gives CASSYSAAGGGEQYF.

This chain links TRBV18 with TRBJ1-4; the match to TRBD1 covers 7 bases. The CDR3 spans 16 residues. J lost 0 bases, V lost 3 bases, and 4 bases had no gene match. The germline CDR1 and CDR2 sequences are KGHSH and LQKENI. The CDR3 reads CASSPRQGATNEKLFF. CDR3 DNA sequence: TGTGCCAGCTCACCGAGGCAGGGGGCAACTAATGAAAAACTGTTTTTT. Complete variable domain (other parts from reference TRBV18 and TRBJ1-4): NAGVMQNPRHLVRRRGQEARLRCSPMKGHSHVYWYRQLPEEGLKFMVYLQKENIIDESGMPKERFSAEFPKEGPSILRIQQVVRGDSAAYFCASSPRQGATNEKLFFGSGTQLSVL.

As regards this clone: Mismatch with germline at one junction end may stem from a read error. The V gene is TRBV28, the J gene TRBJ1-6; D ambiguous. CDR3 length: 17 residues. Germline V gives CDR1 MDHEN, CDR2 SYDVKM. CDR3 in DNA: TGTGCCAGTAGTTTCATCGAATCTAGCTCCTATAATTCACCCCTCCACTTT. It specifies CASSFIESSSYNSPLHF.

This chain uses TRBV3-1 (or the pseudogene TRBV3-2) with TRBJ2-5; D may be TRBD1 or TRBD2 (5 bases each). Trimming removed 4 bases from V and 2 bases from J, with 8 bases in between. CDR1 LGHDT and CDR2 YNNKEL come from the germline V gene (reference sequence). This CDR3 region has 13 residues. CDR3 sequence reads: CASSRGGQETQYF. The DNA of the CDR3 is TGTGCCAGCAGCCGTGGGGGACAAGAGACCCAGTACTTC.

The chain joins TRBV28 to TRBJ1-5, with a weak D call TRBD1 (5 bases). The V and J ends lost 6 bases and 7 bases respectively, with 19 bases between them. CDR3 length equals 15 residues. From germline, CDR1 is MDHEN and CDR2 SYDVKM. In nucleotides, the CDR3 is TGTGCCAGCAGCCCTCCTGGGGCCCGGCAGCAGCCCCAGCATTTT. It encodes CASSPPGARQQPQHF.

The chain is built from TRBV10-2 and TRBJ1-2, with a tentative D call TRBD1 (6 bases). The V gene's germline CDR1 is WSHSY and CDR2 SAAADI. The V end was cut by 6 bases, the J end by 2 bases, with 16 bases between. CDR3 size: 15 residues. Here the CDR3 DNA reads TGCGCCAGCAGGGGCGACACAGGGCAGAACTATGGCTACACCTTC. This encodes CASRGDTGQNYGYTF.

In the case of this clone: Other DNA variants within this sample encode the same CDR3. The rearrangement uses TRBV18 and TRBJ2-7; D not certain. Germline V gene data show CDR1 as KGHSH and CDR2 as LQKENI. Trimming stripped 3 bases from V and 0 bases from J, with 3 bases between. The CDR3 has 12 residues. DNA for the CDR3: TGTGCCAGCTCACCGAGCTCCTACGAGCAGTACTTC. Its protein is CASSPSSYEQYF.

The chain combines TRBV6-2 or TRBV6-3 with TRBJ2-3; 11 bases line up with TRBD2. Trimming at V came to 2 bases and at J to 7 bases, leaving 8 bases not matched to a gene. In germline, CDR1 is MNHEY, CDR2 SVGEGT. This CDR3 is built from 16 residues. The CDR3 DNA follows: TGTGCCAGCAGTTACCGTAGCGGGAGGGCCTGGAATACGCAGTATTTT. It encodes CASSYRSGRAWNTQYF.

Points on this clone: The sample contains more than one DNA sequence encoding this CDR3. V and J are TRBV7-9 and TRBJ1-5; the match to TRBD1 covers 7 bases. Trimming cost V 5 bases and J 4 bases; bases outside gene matches: 8. This CDR3 is built from 15 residues. Looked up from germline, CDR1 is SEHNR and CDR2 is FQNEAQ (reference sequence). CDR3: CASSPPTGPNQPQHF. DNA for the CDR3: TGTGCCAGCAGCCCTCCGACAGGGCCAAATCAGCCCCAGCATTTT.

V and J are TRBV2 and TRBJ1-2, with 8 positions matching TRBD1. V trimming: 5 bases; J trimming: 4 bases; junction bases outside the gene matches: 3. The CDR3 totals 13 residues. From germline, CDR1 is SNHLY and CDR2 FYNNEI. The CDR3 nucleotides read TGTGCCAGCAGTTGGACAGGGTCCTATGGCTACACCTTC. This gives the protein CASSWTGSYGYTF.

The chain employs TRBV2 and TRBJ1-3; D not resolved. From germline, CDR1 is SNHLY and CDR2 FYNNEI. Trimming removed 7 bases at V and 0 bases at J, with 10 bases between. The CDR3 runs to 14 residues. CDR3: CASNPGYSGNTIYF. CDR3 nucleotides: TGTGCCAGCAATCCCGGGTACTCTGGAAACACCATATATTTT.

The chain employs TRBV7-9 and TRBJ2-2; possible D gene TRBD1, 6 bases. The CDR3 has 14 amino acids. CDR1 and CDR2 (germline): SEHNR, FQNEAQ (reference sequence). Trimming left V 5 bases short and J 6 bases short, with 13 bases between. For the CDR3, the DNA is TGTGCCAGCAGCACAAGAACAGGGTCCGGGGAGCTGTTTTTT. Its translation: CASSTRTGSGELFF.